The 26 T cell receptor beta chains below all came from one sample that was sequenced in a study of post-analysis software for immune sequencing data. Researchers reported that TCR beta cDNA libraries carried unique molecular identifiers. Each CDR3 protein gets one entry after TCRdb re-called the PCR reads with MiXCR. Here the sample spans some 690,000 distinct CDR3 sequences, roughly 30% being singletons. These TCRs' antigens remain unknown. General study findings and limits: There were about 5 TRBV segments more frequent in patients than controls, and TRBV5-6, TRBV5-1 and TRBV20-1 were among them.

Sequencing input: blood. These receptor sequences come from a girl between 5 and 17 years old with multiple sclerosis.

This chain links TRBV28 with TRBJ2-3; 7 bases are shared with TRBD1. CDR3 length: 12 residues. Losses at the gene ends were 10 bases for V and 3 bases for J; bases not matched to a gene: 4. The germline V gene encodes CDR1 MDHEN and CDR2 SYDVKM. The CDR3 DNA reads TGTGCCACCAGACAGGGTACAGATACGCAGTATTTT. Its protein product is CATRQGTDTQYF.

The J gene is TRBJ1-2, the V gene TRBV4-3, with D perhaps TRBD1 (6 bases). There are 15 residues in the CDR3. V shed 3 bases and J shed 2 bases, with 13 bases lying between them. The germline V gene encodes CDR1 LGHNA and CDR2 YSLEER. The CDR3 loop reads CASSQAGGQNYGYTF. CDR3 nucleotides: TGCGCCAGCAGCCAGGCCGGAGGACAGAACTATGGCTACACCTTC.

The rearrangement uses TRBV15 and TRBJ2-5, with D uncertain. CDR3 length: 13 amino acids. Germline V CDR1 and CDR2: LNHNV, YYDKDF (reference sequence). V was pared by 0 bases and J by 5 bases, with 7 bases between. The CDR3 sequence: CATSRDLAETQYF. As DNA, the CDR3 is TGTGCCACCAGCAGAGATCTCGCCGAGACCCAGTACTTC.

This clonotype was counted between two and nine times. The rearrangement links TRBV27 to TRBJ1-1, with 8 bases identical to TRBD1. This CDR3 is 11 amino acids long. The V gene end was trimmed by 9 bases and the J gene end by 11 bases; junction bases not matched to a gene: 8. CDR1 MNHEY and CDR2 SMNVEV come from the germline V gene (reference sequence). CDR3 sequence: CASQDRAIAFF. The CDR3 nucleotides are TGTGCCAGTCAGGACAGGGCGATTGCTTTCTTT.

This chain links TRBV20-1 with TRBJ2-3, with 9 bases aligning to TRBD2. The CDR3 consists of 15 residues. Trimming at V came to 5 bases and at J to 4 bases, leaving 10 bases not matched to a gene. Germline V gene lookup returns CDR1 DFQATT and CDR2 SNEGSKA (reference sequence). The CDR3 sequence: CSAAPGLAGSDTQYF. The CDR3 DNA reads TGCAGTGCTGCTCCGGGGCTAGCGGGGTCAGATACGCAGTATTTT.

This sequence joins TRBV9 and TRBJ1-5; 7 nucleotides match TRBD1. CDR3 length equals 15 residues. J was trimmed by 5 bases and V by 0 bases; bases with no gene match: 5. CDR1 SGDLS and CDR2 YYNGEE come from the germline V gene. The CDR3 DNA reads TGTGCCAGCAGCGTAGGAGGGGGCCCCCATCAGCCCCAGCATTTT. This sequence encodes CASSVGGGPHQPQHF.

The table lists this clonotype with a few counts. The chain couples TRBV5-1 to TRBJ1-6; unclear D gene. V was clipped by 0 bases and J by 0 bases, with 7 bases between them. The CDR3 covers 16 residues. In germline, CDR1 is SGHRS, CDR2 YFSETQ. The CDR3 region is CASSLVGSSYNSPLHF. The CDR3 nucleotides read TGCGCCAGCAGCTTGGTGGGGAGCTCCTATAATTCACCCCTCCACTTT.

V and J are TRBV7-9 and TRBJ1-5, with D maybe TRBD1 (5 bases). V gave up 4 bases and J gave up 7 bases, with 8 bases separating them. The CDR3 has 12 amino acids. CDR1 SEHNR and CDR2 FQNEAQ come from the germline V gene (reference sequence). This chain's CDR3 is CASSWGEQPQHF. The CDR3 DNA is TGTGCCAGCAGCTGGGGGGAACAGCCCCAGCATTTT.

The V gene is TRBV4-3, the J gene TRBJ2-3; D not certain. The germline V gene has CDR1 LGHNA and CDR2 YSLEER. Trimming removed 0 bases from V and 4 bases from J, with 8 bases in between. The CDR3 consists of 14 residues. The CDR3 nucleotides read TGCGCCAGCAGCCAAGATCTCCGCTCAGATACGCAGTATTTT. It codes for CASSQDLRSDTQYF.

CDR3 bases: TGTGCCAGCAGCCTTTTGGCATCTCGCACAGATACGCAGTATTTT. This encodes CASSLLASRTDTQYF. The chain recombines TRBV9 with TRBJ2-3, with D unresolved. From germline, CDR1 is SGDLS and CDR2 YYNGEE. V lost 4 bases, J lost 1 base, and 13 bases lay in between. There are 15 residues in the CDR3. Combining the CDR3 with reference TRBV9 and TRBJ2-3 gives the whole variable domain DSGVTQTPKHLITATGQRVTLRCSPRSGDLSVYWYQQSLDQGLQFLIQYYNGEERAKGNILERFSAQQFPDLHSELNLSSLELGDSALYFCASSLLASRTDTQYFGPGTRLTVL.

As for this clonotype: A read error may account for a junction end that differs from germline. The chain has TRBV14 and TRBJ1-4, with D unclear. Germline loops: CDR1 SGHDN, CDR2 FVKESK. The CDR3 is 13 residues long. This chain's CDR3 is CASRRARGEKRFF. CDR3 coding DNA: TGTGCCAGCAGACGGGCCAGAGGTGAAAAACGGTTTTTT.

This chain connects TRBV10-1 to TRBJ2-3; 11 bases are a match to TRBD2. This CDR3 contains 15 residues. J was trimmed by 2 bases and V by 5 bases; bases with no gene match: 3. Germline CDR1 is WNHNN and CDR2 is SYGVQD (reference sequence). CDR3 DNA: TGCGCCAGCAGTCAGACTAGCGGGAACACAGATACGCAGTATTTT. This gives the protein CASSQTSGNTDTQYF.

This clonotype occurred many times. This sequence joins TRBV20-1 and TRBJ2-1; 12 bases agree with TRBD2. The CDR3 has 16 amino acids. The germline CDR1 and CDR2 sequences are DFQATT and SNEGSKA (reference sequence). J was trimmed by 3 bases and V by 6 bases; bases with no gene match: 9. DNA for the CDR3: TGCAGTGCGGGGATAACGGGACTAGCGGGCTACAATGAGCAGTTCTTC. Translating it yields CSAGITGLAGYNEQFF.

This clonotype was detected only a few times. This chain uses TRBV20-1 with TRBJ1-2; 7 bases are a match to TRBD1. CDR3 size: 15 residues. With 5 bases clipped from V and 7 bases from J, the junction kept 16 bases outside the gene matches. CDR1 and CDR2 (germline): DFQATT, SNEGSKA (reference sequence). As DNA, the CDR3 is TGCAGTGCTCCCCAGGGGGGGACTGTAGCTGGTGGCTACACCTTC. Translation: CSAPQGGTVAGGYTF.

The CDR3 DNA reads as TGTGCCAGCAGACTTGCCGGGACAGAAGAGACCCAGTACTTC. Protein product: CASRLAGTEETQYF. The rearrangement uses TRBV6-5 and TRBJ2-5; the match to TRBD1 covers 7 bases. Germline CDR1 and CDR2: MNHEY and SVGAGI. V dropped 6 bases and J dropped 3; count of bases not matched to a gene: 7. This CDR3 region has 14 residues.

The V gene is TRBV7-2, the J gene TRBJ2-1; 10 nucleotides line up with TRBD2. Germline CDR1 is SGHTA and CDR2 is FQGNSA. This CDR3 is 19 amino acids long. The V segment lost 5 bases and the J segment 5 bases; nucleotides outside the gene matches: 18. CDR3 coding DNA: TGTGCCAGCAGCCTCGGGGTAGCGGGGGGACGGAGCACAAACAATGAGCAGTTCTTC. Translated: CASSLGVAGGRSTNNEQFF. The entire variable domain, with the rest obtained from reference TRBV7-2 and TRBJ2-1, is as follows: GAGVSQSPSNKVTEKGKDVELRCDPISGHTALYWYRQSLGQGLEFLIYFQGNSAPDKSGLPSDRFSAERTGGSVSTLTIQRTQQEDSAVYLCASSLGVAGGRSTNNEQFFGPGTRLTVL.

The chain carries TRBV5-1 and TRBJ1-2; D gene unclear. CDR1 SGHRS and CDR2 YFSETQ come from the germline V gene. V was cut by 0 bases and J by 3 bases, with 12 bases left in between. This CDR3 region has 15 residues. CDR3: CASSLAPGIYYGYTF. The CDR3 DNA is TGCGCCAGCAGCTTGGCCCCCGGCATCTACTATGGCTACACCTTC.

This clonotype was picked up a small number of times. This chain joins TRBV20-1 and TRBJ2-1, with 11 bases identical to TRBD2. Germline V lookup: CDR1 DFQATT, CDR2 SNEGSKA (reference sequence). CDR3 length equals 15 residues. The V and J ends lost 5 bases and 9 bases, in that order; junction bases with no gene match: 12. CDR3 sequence: CSAPLAGVSGGEQFF. As DNA, the CDR3 is TGCAGTGCTCCACTAGCGGGAGTTTCCGGTGGTGAGCAGTTCTTC.

This clonotype was observed a few times. V is TRBV20-1 and J is TRBJ2-7, with TRBD2 as a possible D gene (5 bases). Germline assignment: CDR1 DFQATT and CDR2 SNEGSKA (reference sequence). The V end lost 0 bases, the J end lost 5 bases, and 14 bases lay between the germline ends. The CDR3 is 14 residues long. CDR3 sequence reads: CSARDAASQNEQYF. In DNA form, the CDR3 reads TGCAGTGCTAGAGATGCGGCTAGCCAGAACGAGCAGTACTTC.

The CDR3 DNA sequence: TGCGCCAGCAGCTTGGGGGAGGGTATAGCTAACTATGGCTACACCTTC. Residues: CASSLGEGIANYGYTF. V gene TRBV5-1 combines with J gene TRBJ1-2, with D uncertain. V was pared by 0 bases and J by 0 bases, with 12 bases between. CDR1 and CDR2 (germline): SGHRS, YFSETQ. This CDR3 spans 16 amino acids.

J is TRBJ2-1 and V is TRBV21-1. TRBV21-1 represents a pseudogene. This CDR3 region has 14 residues. CDR3 coding DNA: TGTGCCAGCAGCAAAGCCCTCCTGGCCGATGAGCAGTTCTTC. Its translation: CASSKALLADEQFF.

This clonotype was observed a few times. J is TRBJ2-6 and V is TRBV27; D is possibly TRBD2 (6 bases). The CDR3 length is 18 residues. Trimming stripped 4 bases from V and 0 bases from J, with 16 bases between. CDR1 is MNHEY and CDR2 is SMNVEV in the germline V gene (reference sequence). The CDR3 DNA reads as TGTGCCAGCAGTTCCCAAGTCCTCGGGGGCTCTGGGGCCAACGTCCTGACTTTC. It yields the protein CASSSQVLGGSGANVLTF.

In this sample, this clonotype turned up a few times. This chain joins TRBV11-2 and TRBJ2-7; 7 bases are shared with TRBD2. J was trimmed by 6 bases and V by 0 bases; bases with no gene match: 5. The CDR3 sequence is 14 residues long. Germline-derived CDR1 and CDR2 are SGHAT and FQNNGV. The CDR3 sequence: CASSLETERGEQYF. The CDR3 DNA sequence: TGTGCCAGCAGCTTAGAGACTGAGCGGGGCGAGCAGTACTTC.

The rearrangement links TRBV10-1 to TRBJ2-5; 13 bases match TRBD2. Trimming removed 3 bases from V and 4 bases from J; junction bases left unmatched: 11. CDR1 and CDR2 (germline): WNHNN, SYGVQD (reference sequence). The length of the CDR3 is 18 residues. This chain's CDR3 is CASSDAGLAGLGPETQYF. The CDR3 DNA is TGCGCCAGCAGTGATGCGGGACTAGCGGGATTAGGGCCAGAGACCCAGTACTTC.

This clonotype was seen more than once but under ten times. The chain joins TRBV20-1 to TRBJ2-7; maybe TRBD1 (6 bases). V lost 1 base and J 3 bases, leaving 10 bases between the germline ends. CDR3 length equals 13 residues. Germline CDR1 DFQATT, CDR2 SNEGSKA (reference sequence). The CDR3 loop is CSARAPGDYEQYF. The DNA of the CDR3 is TGCAGTGCTAGAGCCCCAGGGGACTACGAGCAGTACTTC.

Here the CDR3 DNA reads TGCAGTGCTAGGGACGTCCTACGAGCCTACAATGAGCAGTTCTTC. Protein: CSARDVLRAYNEQFF. V usage is TRBV20-1 and J usage is TRBJ2-1; D unclear. Germline V lookup: CDR1 DFQATT, CDR2 SNEGSKA (reference sequence). V lost 3 bases and J 2 bases, leaving 14 bases between the germline ends. The CDR3 spans 15 residues.